A single sample is the source of the 6 T cell receptor beta chains below, sequenced in a study of CD8 T cells in ankylosing spondylitis (dated by TCRdb to the late 2010s). The library was made by 5' RACE. Sequencing relied on an Illumina HiSeq 2500. TCRdb ran its own pipeline on the public reads, namely fastp trimming at Q25 and MiXCR clone calling, and kept in-frame beta chains. Rows with a matching CDR3 protein are joined into one entry that keeps the most common DNA and genes. In this sample the table shows more than 150,000 distinct CDR3 sequences, 10% to 15% of which occur a single time. The top ten clones comprise about 11% of the sample. The source material was blood, either unsorted or a sorted T cell fraction (not recorded which). Receptor source: a female donor with ankylosing spondylitis or in good health (not recorded which).

This clonotype came up many times. CDR3 DNA sequence: TGCAGCGTACTAACACAGTACCAAGAGACCCAGTACTTC. Protein product: CSVLTQYQETQYF. V gene TRBV29-1 combines with J gene TRBJ2-5; D uncertain. Germline V gives CDR1 SQVTM, CDR2 ANQGSEA. V lost 6 bases and J 0 bases, leaving 11 bases between the germline ends. The CDR3 contains 13 residues.

In regard to this clonotype: A read error may explain this, as a much larger clone is one base away. Written as DNA, the CDR3 is TGTGCCAGCGGGAAGGGTGAAGAGGCCCAGTACTTC. This translates into CASGKGEEAQYF. The genes are TRBV9 and TRBJ2-5; D call uncertain. Germline CDR1 SGDLS, CDR2 YYNGEE. The CDR3 loop spans 12 amino acids.

About this clonotype itself: The conserved final phenylalanine or tryptophan is absent from the CDR3, which likely points to a read error. The rearrangement uses TRBV12-3 or TRBV12-4 and TRBJ2-7, with D perhaps TRBD1 (5 bases). The CDR3 is 15 residues long. The ends were cut back, 2 bases at V and 5 bases at J, with 16 bases in the middle. CDR3: CASSLYSGLADEQYL. The CDR3 DNA sequence: TGTGCCAGCAGTTTATACTCAGGGCTGGCGGACGAGCAGTACCTC.

This clonotype came up many times. The chain recombines TRBV5-1 with TRBJ2-1; 7 bases agree with TRBD1. This CDR3 comprises 15 residues. V was pared by 5 bases and J by 9 bases, with 14 bases of the junction left unmatched. Germline-derived CDR1 and CDR2 are SGHRS and YFSETQ. CDR3 in amino acids: CASRPGPLRDSEQFF. The CDR3 DNA follows: TGCGCCAGCAGACCCGGGCCATTGAGGGACAGTGAGCAGTTCTTC.

This clonotype came up many times. The gene calls are TRBV6-5 and TRBJ2-2, with TRBD2 as a possible D gene (6 bases). Germline V gene lookup returns CDR1 MNHEY and CDR2 SVGAGI. V lost 0 bases to trimming and J lost 7 bases, with 15 bases between them. The CDR3 covers 16 residues. The CDR3 DNA is TGTGCCAGCAGTTACTCTCGCCTTCGGGGGAACGGGGAGCTGTTTTTT. Translated: CASSYSRLRGNGELFF.

The sample holds many counts of this clonotype. The chain uses TRBV7-2 and TRBJ1-5, with D hard to call. Germline CDR1 is SGHTA and CDR2 is FQGNSA. The CDR3 sequence is 13 residues long. V lost 0 bases, J lost 5 bases, and 5 bases lay in between. The CDR3 loop is CASSLASHQPQHF. The DNA of the CDR3 is TGTGCCAGCAGCTTAGCTTCTCATCAGCCCCAGCATTTT.